A single sample is the source of the 11 T cell receptor beta chains below, sequenced in a study of T cells in Graves' hyperthyroidism and ophthalmopathy. RNA transcripts were the template for amplifying TCR beta CDR3 regions. Researchers ran a first-round RT-PCR on the TCR CDR3 using the HTBI primer set. TCRdb redid the calling of the multiplex PCR reads with MiXCR, one entry per CDR3 protein. The repertoire has roughly 740,000 distinct CDR3 sequences, 15% to 20% of them found once; the top ten carry around 7.7%. Sequenced sample: blood. The receptors shown here come from a man younger than 35 with Graves' hyperthyroidism.

CDR3 protein: CASSSLARGDTQYF. For the CDR3, the DNA is TGTGCCAGTAGTTCCCTCGCAAGGGGAGATACGCAGTATTTT. The chain uses TRBV19 and TRBJ2-3, with a possible D match to TRBD1 (5 bases). V gave up 5 bases and J gave up 5 bases, with 14 bases separating them. Germline V gene data show CDR1 as LNHDA and CDR2 as SQIVND (reference sequence). The length of the CDR3 is 14 residues. Full variable domain (remainder filled in from reference TRBV19 and TRBJ2-3): DGGITQSPKYLFRKEGQNVTLSCEQNLNHDAMYWYRQDPGQGLRLIYYSQIVNDFQKGDIAEGYSVSREKKESFPLTVTSAQKNPTAFYLCASSSLARGDTQYFGPGTRLTVL.

This clonotype was detected a few times. The rearrangement joins TRBV10-3 to TRBJ2-2; D tentatively fits TRBD1 or TRBD2 (7 bases each). This CDR3 contains 17 residues. In germline, CDR1 is ENHRY, CDR2 SYGVKD. Trimming took off 7 bases at V and 5 bases at J, with 23 bases between the two ends. The DNA for the CDR3 is TGTGCCATCAAGGGCGGGGAGGGACAGCGATTGACCGGGGAGCTGTTTTTT. Its translation: CAIKGGEGQRLTGELFF.

This clonotype was recorded at least ten times. V is TRBV6-1 and J is TRBJ1-5; D uncertain. The CDR3 totals 15 residues. The germline V and J ends were trimmed by 6 bases and 0 bases, with 12 bases remaining between them. Germline V gene data show CDR1 as MNHNS and CDR2 as SASEGT. CDR3 region: CASRESRLSNQPQHF. CDR3 DNA: TGTGCCAGCAGAGAAAGCAGGCTTAGCAATCAGCCCCAGCATTTT.

Only a few counts were recorded for this clonotype. The rearrangement joins TRBV12-3 or TRBV12-4 to TRBJ2-3, with D possibly matching TRBD1 (6 bases). The CDR3 has 12 residues. Between the trimmed V and J ends, which lost 4 bases and 5 bases, there was a span of 7 bases. The CDR3 DNA follows: TGTGCCAGCAGTTGGACAGTAGATACGCAGTATTTT. It encodes CASSWTVDTQYF.

This clonotype was counted once. This could be a read error, since a much larger clone is one nucleotide away. The chain links TRBV15 to TRBJ2-7; TRBD2 matches at 9 bases. Germline values: CDR1 LNHNV, CDR2 YYDKDF (reference sequence). The CDR3 runs 13 residues. In nucleotides, the CDR3 is TGTGTCACCCTTAGCGGGAGAAGGTACGAGCAGTACTTC. Its protein is CVTLSGRRYEQYF.

There are a few counts of this clonotype. The DNA of the CDR3 is TGTGCCAGCAGCTTATGGGGACAGGGGGCGCGGGGCCAGCCCCAGCATTTT. Protein: CASSLWGQGARGQPQHF. V usage is TRBV7-2 and J usage is TRBJ1-5; the match to TRBD1 covers 12 bases. Per germline, CDR1 SGHTA and CDR2 FQGNSA. Trimming took 2 bases from V and 7 from J; bases not matched to a gene: 9. The CDR3 spans 17 residues.

The chain couples TRBV6-1 to TRBJ2-7; a possible D gene is TRBD1 (5 bases). This CDR3 is 11 amino acids long. Germline V CDR1 and CDR2: MNHNS, SASEGT. Trimming shortened V by 10 bases and J by 1 base, and 8 bases separated the two germline ends. CDR3 in DNA: TGTGCCATCACAGGATCCTACGAGCAGTACTTC. Protein product: CAITGSYEQYF.

The V call is TRBV25-1, the J call TRBJ2-1, with 12 bases lining up with TRBD2. CDR1 and CDR2 from the germline V gene are MGHDK and SYGVNS. The V and J ends lost 6 bases and 4 bases, in that order; junction bases with no gene match: 4. The CDR3 extends over 15 amino acids. The DNA of the CDR3 is TGTGCCAGCAGGGAGACTAGCGGGAGTTACAATGAGCAGTTCTTC. It codes for CASRETSGSYNEQFF.

This clonotype turned up a few times. The chain recombines TRBV29-1 with TRBJ2-1, with D perhaps matching TRBD1 or TRBD2 (5 bases each). With 7 bases removed from V and 0 bases from J, the gap between germline ends came to 10 bases. This CDR3 has 13 amino acids. From germline, CDR1 is SQVTM and CDR2 ANQGSEA. CDR3 nucleotides: TGCAGCGCCGCAGGGAGCTCCTACAATGAGCAGTTCTTC. This encodes CSAAGSSYNEQFF.

This clonotype appeared many times. This sequence joins TRBV12-3 or TRBV12-4 and TRBJ2-5; TRBD2 matches at 9 bases. V trimming: 9 bases; J trimming: 5 bases; junction bases outside the gene matches: 16. The CDR3 contains 16 residues. The CDR3 is CASHKGDGGRAETQYF. The CDR3 DNA is TGTGCCAGTCATAAGGGGGACGGCGGGAGGGCTGAGACCCAGTACTTC.

V is TRBV7-9 and J is TRBJ1-5; no reliable D call. V was trimmed by 5 bases and J by 8 bases, leaving 10 bases between them. The CDR3 runs 12 residues. Germline assignment: CDR1 SEHNR and CDR2 FQNEAQ (reference sequence). The CDR3 reads CASSAPGEPQHF. The CDR3 nucleotides read TGTGCCAGCAGCGCCCCCGGGGAGCCCCAGCATTTT.